The TCR beta chain described here comes from a study of shared clonotypes between healthy human individuals. Clones were read by immunoSEQ multiplex PCR, and TCRdb kept only the in-frame ones, dropping some. The top ten clones hold more than 0.1% of a sample with millions of clones, roughly 94% of them seen once. The V end lost 1 base, the J end lost 9 bases, and 10 bases lay between the germline ends. The CDR3 is 13 residues long. The germline gives CDR1 SEHNR, CDR2 FQNEAQ (reference sequence). Study results and caveats: Sampling covered blood only; tissue repertoires likely differ.

Of note for this clone: Its antigen remains unidentified.

The chain is built from TRBV7-9 and TRBJ2-1, with D uncertain. The receptor was isolated from a man aged 18 to 29 in good health. Input material: naive CD4+ T cells sorted from blood. Subset here: CD45RA+ positively selected. The CDR3 region is CASSLVVSSEQFF. DNA for the CDR3: TGTGCCAGCAGCTTAGTCGTATCATCTGAGCAGTTCTTC.